Listed here are 8 T cell receptor beta chains from one sample, sequenced in a study of identical twins. TCRdb re-called the 5' RACE reads with MiXCR, one entry per CDR3 protein. The table shows a few hundred thousand distinct CDR3 sequences, with less than 9% occurring only once. These data were also filed under a second study, of yellow fever vaccine responses in identical twins.

Material for sequencing was memory (CD45RO+) T cells sorted from blood. The receptors here all came from a woman aged 18-29 years in good health.

The chain combines TRBV15 with TRBJ2-1, with 7 bases matching TRBD2. V lost 5 bases, J lost 9 bases, and 4 bases stayed unmatched. From germline, CDR1 is LNHNV and CDR2 YYDKDF (reference sequence). The CDR3 has 12 residues. The DNA of the CDR3 is TGTGCCACCAGCGGGGAGGGGAGTGAGCAGTTCTTC. This gives the protein CATSGEGSEQFF. Full variable domain (rest looked up from reference TRBV15 and TRBJ2-1): DAMVIQNPRYQVTQFGKPVTLSCSQTLNHNVMYWYQQKSSQAPKLLFHYYDKDFNNEADTPDNFQSRRPNTSFCFLDIRSPGLGDTAMYLCATSGEGSEQFFGPGTRLTVL.

The chain has TRBV6-1 and TRBJ2-3, with D unresolved. The V and J ends lost 6 bases and 2 bases respectively, with 12 bases between them. Germline V gene lookup returns CDR1 MNHNS and CDR2 SASEGT. There are 14 residues in the CDR3. The chain's CDR3 is CASRKTSTTDTQYF. The CDR3 DNA follows: TGTGCCAGCAGGAAGACCTCAACCACAGATACGCAGTATTTT.

This clonotype was seen only a few times. This chain links TRBV19 with TRBJ2-2, with D tentatively TRBD2 (5 bases). In germline, CDR1 is LNHDA, CDR2 SQIVND (reference sequence). Trimming removed 7 bases at V and 4 bases at J, with 13 bases between. The length of the CDR3 is 14 residues. CDR3 nucleotides: TGTGCCAGTACCGCGGGTAGCACCACCGGGGAGCTGTTTTTT. This encodes CASTAGSTTGELFF. Drawing the rest from reference TRBV19 and TRBJ2-2, the complete variable domain is DGGITQSPKYLFRKEGQNVTLSCEQNLNHDAMYWYRQDPGQGLRLIYYSQIVNDFQKGDIAEGYSVSREKKESFPLTVTSAQKNPTAFYLCASTAGSTTGELFFGEGSRLTVL.

At least ten counts were recorded for this clonotype. This chain uses TRBV5-1 with TRBJ2-3; unclear D gene. In germline, CDR1 is SGHRS, CDR2 YFSETQ. The CDR3 consists of 12 residues. Trimming shortened V by 2 bases and J by 5 bases, and 6 bases separated the two germline ends. CDR3 protein: CASSLNEDTQYF. CDR3 DNA: TGCGCCAGCAGCTTAAATGAAGATACGCAGTATTTT.

The sample holds a few counts of this clonotype. The J gene is TRBJ2-2, the V gene TRBV5-1; tentatively, D is TRBD2 (5 bases). From germline, CDR1 is SGHRS and CDR2 YFSETQ. With 4 bases removed from V and 4 bases from J, the gap between germline ends came to 8 bases. The CDR3 has 13 amino acids. CDR3 sequence: CASSRAGTGELFF. CDR3 nucleotide sequence: TGCGCCAGCAGCAGGGCGGGCACCGGGGAGCTGTTTTTT.

This clonotype was observed many times. The genes are TRBV5-1 and TRBJ2-1; 7 nucleotides line up with TRBD2. CDR3 length: 14 amino acids. CDR1 is SGHRS, CDR2 YFSETQ, per germline. V lost 0 bases to trimming and J lost 3 bases; unmatched junction nucleotides: 0. In nucleotides, the CDR3 is TGCGCCAGCAGCTTGGCTAGCGGCTACAATGAGCAGTTCTTC. The encoded protein is CASSLASGYNEQFF.

Notes on this clonotype: At one of its ends the junction is not consistent with the germline gene, which may arise from a read error. The chain links TRBV6-1 to TRBJ1-6, with 7 bases identical to TRBD1. Germline CDR1 reads MNHNS; CDR2 reads SASEGT. CDR3 length equals 14 residues. CDR3 DNA sequence: TGTGCCAGCAGCGAAGGACAGGAGAATTCACCCCTCCACTTT. Translation gives CASSEGQENSPLHF.

This clonotype was seen a handful of times. The genes are TRBV5-6 and TRBJ2-7; a possible D gene is TRBD2 (6 bases). CDR3 length equals 15 residues. The germline CDR1 and CDR2 sequences are SGHDT and YYEEEE. The V and J ends lost 5 bases and 3 bases respectively, with 18 bases between them. In DNA, the CDR3 is TGTGCCAGCAGTACAGGAGGGGACTGGGTCTACGAGCAGTACGTC. This sequence encodes CASSTGGDWVYEQYV.